A single sample gave rise to the 24 T cell receptor beta chains below, sequenced in a study of blood T cell repertoires in COVID-19. Here immunoSEQ multiplex PCR was the method, and the copy in TCRdb shows in-frame clones only, minus some. The sample has about 11,000 clones; roughly 85% are singletons. The sample comprised peripheral blood. The origin of the receptors is a human donor in a cohort sampled during active COVID-19.

J is TRBJ2-3 and V is TRBV5-8; TRBD2 is a possible D gene (6 bases). Germline V gene data show CDR1 as SGHTS and CDR2 as YDEGEE. CDR3 size: 13 residues. V gave up 4 bases and J gave up 1 base, with 7 bases separating them. CDR3 sequence (DNA): TGTGCCAGCAGCAGGAGGGGCACAGATACGCAGTATTTT. It translates to CASSRRGTDTQYF.

The chain joins TRBV19 to TRBJ2-5, with D perhaps matching TRBD2 (6 bases). V dropped 3 bases and J dropped 4 bases, with 18 bases sitting between them. The CDR3 is made up of 16 amino acids. The V gene's germline CDR1 is LNHDA and CDR2 SQIVND (reference sequence). CDR3 amino acids: CASSMGSAGPGETQYF. The CDR3 region has the DNA TGTGCCAGTAGTATGGGCTCAGCGGGTCCGGGAGAGACCCAGTACTTC.

V usage is TRBV5-1 and J usage is TRBJ1-2, with TRBD1 as a possible D gene (5 bases). V dropped 0 bases and J dropped 4 bases, with 7 bases sitting between them. CDR1 is SGHRS, CDR2 YFSETQ, per germline. The CDR3 length is 13 residues. CDR3 residues: CASSLDGGYGYTF. For the CDR3, the DNA is TGCGCCAGCAGCTTGGACGGGGGCTATGGCTACACCTTC.

The chain uses TRBV27 and TRBJ1-2; TRBD1 aligns across 10 bases. This CDR3 is 13 amino acids long. V was clipped by 6 bases and J by 8 bases; unmatched bases: 6. Per the germline V gene, CDR1 is MNHEY and CDR2 is SMNVEV (reference sequence). CDR3 sequence (DNA): TGTGCCAGCAGCCGAGACAGGGGGCTGGGCTACACCTTC. The encoded protein is CASSRDRGLGYTF.

This chain links TRBV29-1 with TRBJ2-1, with 7 bases aligning to TRBD2. This CDR3 region has 18 residues. From germline, CDR1 is SQVTM and CDR2 ANQGSEA. Trimming cost V 0 bases and J 7 bases; bases outside gene matches: 18. As DNA, the CDR3 is TGCAGCGTTGAAGAGGTACTAGCGCAGCCTCGGGCATTAAATGAGCAGTTCTTC. This sequence encodes CSVEEVLAQPRALNEQFF.

V gene TRBV19 combines with J gene TRBJ2-2, with D tentatively TRBD2 (6 bases). Trimming stripped 5 bases from V and 5 bases from J, with 15 bases between. The germline gives CDR1 LNHDA, CDR2 SQIVND (reference sequence). The CDR3 loop spans 15 amino acids. The CDR3 DNA sequence: TGTGCCAGTAGTGACCCGGGAGCATTAACCGGGGAGCTGTTTTTT. Translating it yields CASSDPGALTGELFF.

This rearrangement joins TRBV2 to TRBJ2-7; D perhaps matches TRBD1 (5 bases). Germline CDR1 is SNHLY and CDR2 is FYNNEI. The ends were cut back, 7 bases at V and 5 bases at J, with 15 bases in the middle. The CDR3 sequence is 13 residues long. CDR3 nucleotide sequence: TGTGCCAGCACCCGGCAGGGCCGTAACGAGCAGTACTTC. Amino acids: CASTRQGRNEQYF. The full variable domain, in which reference TRBV2 and TRBJ2-7 provide the parts outside the CDR3, is EPEVTQTPSHQVTQMGQEVILRCVPISNHLYFYWYRQILGQKVEFLVSFYNNEISEKSEIFDDQFSVERPDGSNFTLKIRSTKLEDSAMYFCASTRQGRNEQYFGPGTRLTVT.

The CDR3 nucleotides read TGCGCCAGCAGCTTGAGTGGACAGGGGGTCTCCGGGGAGCTGTTTTTT. Translated, it gives CASSLSGQGVSGELFF. This rearrangement joins TRBV5-1 to TRBJ2-2; 10 bases align to TRBD1. The J segment lost 6 bases and the V segment lost 1 base, leaving 6 bases of the junction unmatched. CDR1 is SGHRS and CDR2 is YFSETQ in the germline V gene. This CDR3 spans 16 amino acids.

The chain couples TRBV19 to TRBJ2-1; 8 bases fit TRBD1. The CDR3 contains 16 residues. CDR1 is LNHDA and CDR2 is SQIVND in the germline V gene (reference sequence). Trimming removed 5 bases from V and 6 bases from J; junction bases left unmatched: 12. The CDR3 DNA reads as TGTGCCAGTAGTTCTCTCGGACAGGGAAGAATCAATGAGCAGTTCTTC. It encodes CASSSLGQGRINEQFF.

The J gene is TRBJ1-4, the V gene TRBV18; weak D call: TRBD1 (5 bases). CDR3 length: 17 amino acids. Germline V gene sequence: CDR1 KGHSH, CDR2 LQKENI. The V and J ends lost 3 bases and 8 bases respectively, with 22 bases between them. The CDR3 DNA reads as TGTGCCAGCTCACCCCCCCGAATGGGGCAGGGAATGGAAAAACTGTTTTTT. Translating gives CASSPPRMGQGMEKLFF.

The chain uses TRBV9 and TRBJ2-1; 7 bases match TRBD2. This CDR3 region has 15 residues. The ends lost 4 bases at V and 6 bases at J; junction bases unmatched: 10. Germline loops: CDR1 SGDLS, CDR2 YYNGEE. The CDR3 sequence is CASSLEKGGSNEQFF. The CDR3 DNA reads as TGTGCCAGCAGCCTCGAAAAGGGAGGGTCCAATGAGCAGTTCTTC.

The chain links TRBV5-1 to TRBJ2-1; TRBD2 is a possible D gene (6 bases). Trimming left V 4 bases short and J 0 bases short, with 17 bases between. From germline, CDR1 is SGHRS and CDR2 YFSETQ. The CDR3 contains 17 residues. CDR3 loop: CASSPYSGMSSYNEQFF. As DNA, the CDR3 is TGCGCCAGCAGCCCCTATAGCGGCATGAGCTCCTACAATGAGCAGTTCTTC.

The chain links TRBV30 to TRBJ1-5; 8 positions match TRBD1. The junction had 8 bases not matched to a gene; V was cut back by 4 bases and J by 6 bases. Per germline, CDR1 GTSNPN and CDR2 SVGIG (reference sequence). The CDR3 spans 14 residues. The CDR3 sequence: CAWTRDRGGQPQHF. The CDR3 DNA reads TGTGCCTGGACTAGAGACAGGGGCGGTCAGCCCCAGCATTTT.

The J gene is TRBJ2-3, the V gene TRBV5-1, with 15 nucleotides matching TRBD2. This CDR3 has 15 residues. Losses at the gene ends were 3 bases for V and 6 bases for J; bases not matched to a gene: 2. Germline V gene sequence: CDR1 SGHRS, CDR2 YFSETQ. In DNA form, the CDR3 reads TGCGCCAGCAGCTCCGGGACTAGCGGGAGGGATACGCAGTATTTT. Protein: CASSSGTSGRDTQYF.

This rearrangement joins TRBV15 to TRBJ2-7, with 10 bases fitting TRBD2. The V gene end was trimmed by 5 bases and the J gene end by 4 bases; junction bases not matched to a gene: 5. The CDR3 loop spans 14 amino acids. Germline CDR1 LNHNV, CDR2 YYDKDF (reference sequence). This chain's CDR3 is CATSPSGSRYEQYF. The CDR3 DNA is TGTGCCACCAGCCCTAGCGGGAGCCGGTACGAGCAGTACTTC.

V usage is TRBV28 and J usage is TRBJ1-1; D perhaps matches TRBD1 (6 bases). The CDR3 sequence is 14 residues long. Per the germline V gene, CDR1 is MDHEN and CDR2 is SYDVKM. V was pared by 7 bases and J by 1 base, with 13 bases between. Here the CDR3 reads CASTSGQQNTEAFF. CDR3 nucleotide sequence: TGTGCCAGCACCTCCGGACAGCAGAACACTGAAGCTTTCTTT.

The V call is TRBV6-1, the J call TRBJ2-3, with 8 positions matching TRBD1. The CDR3 has 16 amino acids. The junction had 12 bases not matched to a gene; V was cut back by 3 bases and J by 7 bases. The V gene's germline CDR1 is MNHNS and CDR2 SASEGT. CDR3 region: CASSEVFGQGLYTQYF. In nucleotides, the CDR3 is TGTGCCAGCAGTGAGGTATTCGGACAGGGCTTATATACGCAGTATTTT.

The chain links TRBV19 to TRBJ2-7; 8 bases fit TRBD1. Germline V gives CDR1 LNHDA, CDR2 SQIVND (reference sequence). The CDR3 covers 15 residues. Germline trimming cut 4 bases from V and 3 bases from J; bases unmatched to any gene: 8. The CDR3 sequence: CASSTARDRSYEQYF. The CDR3 nucleotides read TGTGCCAGTAGTACCGCCCGGGACAGGAGCTACGAGCAGTACTTC.

J is TRBJ2-7 and V is TRBV5-5, with D possibly TRBD1 on 6 matching bases. The CDR3 runs to 15 residues. The germline V gene encodes CDR1 SGHKS and CDR2 YYEKEE (reference sequence). Between the trimmed V and J ends, which lost 0 bases and 0 bases, there was a span of 10 bases. CDR3 amino acids: CASSLGQDPSYEQYF. The CDR3 DNA sequence: TGTGCCAGCAGCTTGGGACAGGATCCCTCCTACGAGCAGTACTTC.

This clone was counted a single time. V is TRBV3-1 (or the pseudogene TRBV3-2) and J is TRBJ2-5; a weak D match, TRBD1 (6 bases). V was cut by 4 bases and J by 5 bases, with 8 bases left in between. The length of the CDR3 is 12 residues. CDR1 and CDR2 from the germline V gene are LGHDT and YNNKEL (reference sequence). In DNA form, the CDR3 reads TGTGCCAGCAGCCCCACAGGGGAGACCCAGTACTTC. This sequence encodes CASSPTGETQYF.

The V and J genes are TRBV7-6 and TRBJ2-3; 7 nucleotides agree with TRBD2. Unmatched junction bases numbered 4, after V lost 1 base and J lost 0 bases. The CDR3 sequence is 16 residues long. The germline V gene encodes CDR1 SGHVS and CDR2 FNYEAQ. The DNA for the CDR3 is TGTGCCAGCAGCTTAGAGGCTAGCGGCAGCACAGATACGCAGTATTTT. This codes for CASSLEASGSTDTQYF.

The CDR3 protein is CASSLDGLLETQYF. CDR3 nucleotide sequence: TGTGCCAGCAGCTTAGACGGTTTATTGGAGACCCAGTACTTC. This rearrangement joins TRBV7-2 to TRBJ2-5; D gene uncertain. CDR3 length: 14 amino acids. Trimming took off 1 base at V and 5 bases at J, with 11 bases between the two ends. The V gene's germline CDR1 is SGHTA and CDR2 FQGNSA.

The genes are TRBV30 and TRBJ2-2, with 10 positions matching TRBD1. The CDR3 spans 12 residues. Looked up from germline, CDR1 is GTSNPN and CDR2 is SVGIG (reference sequence). The CDR3: CAKDRGTGELFF. CDR3 DNA sequence: TGTGCTAAGGACAGGGGGACCGGGGAGCTGTTTTTT.

In the case of this clone: This sample includes further DNA sequences coding for the same CDR3. The CDR3 DNA follows: TGTGCCAGCTCCCCCCGCGGTGGGTCTGGCTACACCTTC. Translated, it gives CASSPRGGSGYTF. The chain carries TRBV25-1 and TRBJ1-2; D not certain. The CDR3 spans 13 residues. Germline-derived CDR1 and CDR2 are MGHDK and SYGVNS. Trimming removed 8 bases from V and 7 bases from J, with 17 bases in between.